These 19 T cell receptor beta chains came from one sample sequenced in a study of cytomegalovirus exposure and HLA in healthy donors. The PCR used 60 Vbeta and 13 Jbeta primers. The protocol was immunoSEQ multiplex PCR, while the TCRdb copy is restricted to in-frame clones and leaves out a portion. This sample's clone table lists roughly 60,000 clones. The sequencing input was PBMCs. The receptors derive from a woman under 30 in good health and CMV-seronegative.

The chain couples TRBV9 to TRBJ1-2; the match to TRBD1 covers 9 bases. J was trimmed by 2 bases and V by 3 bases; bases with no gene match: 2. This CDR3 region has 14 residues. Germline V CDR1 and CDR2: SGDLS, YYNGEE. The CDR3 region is CASSADRGNYGYTF. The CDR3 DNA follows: TGTGCCAGCAGCGCTGACAGGGGGAACTATGGCTACACCTTC.

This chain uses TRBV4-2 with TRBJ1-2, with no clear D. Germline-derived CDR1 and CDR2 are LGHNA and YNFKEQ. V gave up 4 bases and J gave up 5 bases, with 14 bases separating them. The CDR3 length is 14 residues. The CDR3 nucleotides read TGTGCCAGCAGCCGGGAGGAGGACCTATATGGCTACACCTTC. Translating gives CASSREEDLYGYTF.

CDR3 residues: CARTLAGTSLAEQFF. The CDR3, as DNA: TGTGCCAGAACTTTAGCGGGTACCTCACTTGCGGAGCAGTTCTTC. The chain joins TRBV2 to TRBJ2-1; 7 bases are a match to TRBD2. The J segment lost 10 bases and the V segment lost 9 bases, leaving 18 bases of the junction unmatched. This CDR3 contains 15 residues. Germline V lookup: CDR1 SNHLY, CDR2 FYNNEI.

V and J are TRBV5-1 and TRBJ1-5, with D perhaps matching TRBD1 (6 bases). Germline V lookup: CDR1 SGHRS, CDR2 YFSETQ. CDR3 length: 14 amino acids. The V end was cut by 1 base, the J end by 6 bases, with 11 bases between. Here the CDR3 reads CASSLMGGAQPQHF. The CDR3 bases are TGCGCCAGCAGCTTGATGGGGGGGGCTCAGCCCCAGCATTTT.

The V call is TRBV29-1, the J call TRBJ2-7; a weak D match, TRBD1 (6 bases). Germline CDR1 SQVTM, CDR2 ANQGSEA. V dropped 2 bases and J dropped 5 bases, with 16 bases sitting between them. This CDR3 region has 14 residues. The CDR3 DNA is TGCAGCGTTGAATTCTTTACAGGGTCCCACGAGCAGTACTTC. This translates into CSVEFFTGSHEQYF.

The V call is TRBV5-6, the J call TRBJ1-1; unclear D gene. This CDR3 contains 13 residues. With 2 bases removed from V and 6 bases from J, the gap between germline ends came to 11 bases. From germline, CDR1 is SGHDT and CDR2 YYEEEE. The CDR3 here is CASSLVPGAEAFF. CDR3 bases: TGTGCCAGCAGCTTAGTTCCCGGGGCTGAAGCTTTCTTT.

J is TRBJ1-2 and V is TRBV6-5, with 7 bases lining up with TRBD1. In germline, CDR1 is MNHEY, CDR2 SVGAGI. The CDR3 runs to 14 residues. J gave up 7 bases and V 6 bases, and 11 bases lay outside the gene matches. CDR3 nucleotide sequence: TGTGCCAGCAGCCACCGGGACAGCTCGGCTGGCTACACCTTC. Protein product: CASSHRDSSAGYTF.

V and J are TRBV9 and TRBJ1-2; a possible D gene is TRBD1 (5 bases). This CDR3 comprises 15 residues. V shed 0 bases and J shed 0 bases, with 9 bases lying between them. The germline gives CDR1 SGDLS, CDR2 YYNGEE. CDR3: CASSVVAGTNYGYTF. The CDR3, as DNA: TGTGCCAGCAGCGTAGTCGCAGGGACTAACTATGGCTACACCTTC.

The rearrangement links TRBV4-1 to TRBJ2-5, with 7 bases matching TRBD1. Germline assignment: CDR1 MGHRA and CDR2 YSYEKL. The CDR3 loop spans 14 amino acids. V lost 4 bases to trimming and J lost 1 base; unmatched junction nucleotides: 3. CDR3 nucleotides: TGCGCCAGCAGCCGGGACAGCCTCCAAGAGACCCAGTACTTC. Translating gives CASSRDSLQETQYF.

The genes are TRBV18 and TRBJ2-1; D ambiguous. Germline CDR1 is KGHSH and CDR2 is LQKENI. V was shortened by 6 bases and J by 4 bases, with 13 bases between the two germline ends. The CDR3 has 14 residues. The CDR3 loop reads CASSLTRLYNEQFF. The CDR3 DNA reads TGTGCCAGCTCCCTAACCAGACTTTACAATGAGCAGTTCTTC.

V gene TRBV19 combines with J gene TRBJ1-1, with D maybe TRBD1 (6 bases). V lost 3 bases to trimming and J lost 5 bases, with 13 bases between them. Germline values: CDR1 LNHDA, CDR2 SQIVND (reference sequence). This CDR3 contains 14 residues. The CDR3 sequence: CASSMSGGRTEAFF. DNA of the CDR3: TGTGCCAGTAGTATGAGCGGGGGGCGGACTGAAGCTTTCTTT.

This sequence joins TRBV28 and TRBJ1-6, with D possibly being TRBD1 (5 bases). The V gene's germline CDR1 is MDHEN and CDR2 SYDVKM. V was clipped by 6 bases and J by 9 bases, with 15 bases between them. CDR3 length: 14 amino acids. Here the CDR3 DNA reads TGTGCCAGCAGGGATCAGGGTACCGGTTCACCCCTCCACTTT. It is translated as CASRDQGTGSPLHF.

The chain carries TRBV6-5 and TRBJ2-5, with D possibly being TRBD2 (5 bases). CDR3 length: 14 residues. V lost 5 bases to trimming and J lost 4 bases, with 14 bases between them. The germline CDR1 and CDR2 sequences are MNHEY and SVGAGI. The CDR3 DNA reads TGTGCCAGCAGTCCCACTGGCCTAGCAGAGACCCAGTACTTC. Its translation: CASSPTGLAETQYF.

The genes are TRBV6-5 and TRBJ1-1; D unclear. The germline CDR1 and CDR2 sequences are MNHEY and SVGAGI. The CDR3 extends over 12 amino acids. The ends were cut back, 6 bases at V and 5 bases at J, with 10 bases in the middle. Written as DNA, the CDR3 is TGTGCCAGCAGGGGCGGGCCAACTGAAGCTTTCTTT. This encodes CASRGGPTEAFF.

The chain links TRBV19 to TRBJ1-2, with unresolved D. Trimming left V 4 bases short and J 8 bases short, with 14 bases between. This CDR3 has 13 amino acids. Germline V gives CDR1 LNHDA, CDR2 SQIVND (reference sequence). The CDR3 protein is CASSTLLIQGYTF. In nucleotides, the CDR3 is TGTGCCAGTAGTACCCTGCTCATTCAGGGCTACACCTTC. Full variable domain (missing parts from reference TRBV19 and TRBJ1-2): DGGITQSPKYLFRKEGQNVTLSCEQNLNHDAMYWYRQDPGQGLRLIYYSQIVNDFQKGDIAEGYSVSREKKESFPLTVTSAQKNPTAFYLCASSTLLIQGYTFGSGTRLTVV.

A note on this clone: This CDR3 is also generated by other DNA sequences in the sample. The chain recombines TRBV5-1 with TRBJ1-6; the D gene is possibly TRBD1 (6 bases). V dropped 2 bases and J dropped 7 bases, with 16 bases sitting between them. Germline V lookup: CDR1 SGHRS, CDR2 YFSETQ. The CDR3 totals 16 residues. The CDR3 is CASSLPTGRRNSPLHF. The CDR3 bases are TGCGCCAGCAGCTTACCAACAGGGCGTCGGAATTCACCCCTCCACTTT.

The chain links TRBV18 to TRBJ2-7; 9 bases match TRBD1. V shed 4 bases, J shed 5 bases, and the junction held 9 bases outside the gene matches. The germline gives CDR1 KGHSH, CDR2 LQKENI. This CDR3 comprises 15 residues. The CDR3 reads CASSREGQGFDEQYF. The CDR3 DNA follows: TGTGCCAGCTCACGGGAGGGACAGGGATTCGACGAGCAGTACTTC.

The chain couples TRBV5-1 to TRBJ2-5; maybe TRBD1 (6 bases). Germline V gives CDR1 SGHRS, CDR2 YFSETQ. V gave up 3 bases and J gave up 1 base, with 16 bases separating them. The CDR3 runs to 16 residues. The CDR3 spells CASSSQAQGSQETQYF. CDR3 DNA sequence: TGCGCCAGCAGCTCCCAAGCGCAGGGGTCCCAAGAGACCCAGTACTTC.

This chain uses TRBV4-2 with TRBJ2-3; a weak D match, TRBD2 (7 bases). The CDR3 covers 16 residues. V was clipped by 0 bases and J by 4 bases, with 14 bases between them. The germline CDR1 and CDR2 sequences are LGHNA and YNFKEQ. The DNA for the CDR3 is TGTGCCAGCAGCCAAGATTTAGGGGGGGGTGCAGATACGCAGTATTTT. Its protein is CASSQDLGGGADTQYF.